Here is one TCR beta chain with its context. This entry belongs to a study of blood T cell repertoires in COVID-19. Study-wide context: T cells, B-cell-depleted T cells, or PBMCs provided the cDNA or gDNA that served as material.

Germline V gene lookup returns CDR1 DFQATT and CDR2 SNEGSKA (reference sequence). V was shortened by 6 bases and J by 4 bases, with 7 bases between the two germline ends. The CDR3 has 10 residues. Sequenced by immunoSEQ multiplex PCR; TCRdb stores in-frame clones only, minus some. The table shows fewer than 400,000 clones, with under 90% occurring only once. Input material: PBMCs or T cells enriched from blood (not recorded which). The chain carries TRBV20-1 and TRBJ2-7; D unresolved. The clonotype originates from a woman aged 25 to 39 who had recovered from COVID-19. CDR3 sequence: CSAAVYEQYF. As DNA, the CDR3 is TGCAGTGCAGCCGTATACGAGCAGTACTTC.